One sample yielded the 7 T cell receptor beta chains listed below, sequenced in a study of beta chain features in type 1 diabetes. The study reverse transcribed the entire isolated RNA, so it sequenced expressed TCRB transcripts. Libraries were prepared by immunoSEQ multiplex PCR; TCRdb keeps only in-frame clonotypes and omits some of them. Of 350,000 to 400,000 clones listed, over 13% are singletons. Sequencing was performed on naive CD4+ T cells from blood. These receptors were collected from a young woman in good health.

The chain joins TRBV28 to TRBJ1-2; D unclear. V lost 10 bases and J lost 0, with 18 bases in between. The CDR3 length is 15 residues. The V gene's germline CDR1 is MDHEN and CDR2 SYDVKM. The CDR3 spells CAMAEGRASNYGYTF. In nucleotides, the CDR3 is TGTGCCATGGCGGAGGGCCGCGCTTCTAACTATGGCTACACCTTC.

This chain links TRBV30 with TRBJ2-2; D is perhaps TRBD2 (6 bases). V dropped 4 bases and J dropped 6 bases, with 9 bases sitting between them. This CDR3 spans 12 amino acids. Germline V lookup: CDR1 GTSNPN, CDR2 SVGIG (reference sequence). The CDR3 bases are TGTGCCTGGACCCGGGGGTCCGGGGAGCTGTTTTTT. Amino acids: CAWTRGSGELFF.

The rearrangement uses TRBV6-6 and TRBJ2-3; 7 bases align to TRBD1. The CDR3 covers 14 residues. Trimming at V came to 5 bases and at J to 2 bases, leaving 4 bases not matched to a gene. Germline CDR1 is MNHNY and CDR2 is SVGAGI (reference sequence). This CDR3 is CASSGTATTDTQYF. CDR3 coding DNA: TGTGCCAGCAGTGGGACAGCCACCACAGATACGCAGTATTTT.

This clone was seen a handful of times. V and J are TRBV29-1 and TRBJ2-1; perhaps TRBD2 as D (5 bases). Germline V CDR1 and CDR2: SQVTM, ANQGSEA. The CDR3 spans 13 residues. Trimming took off 7 bases at V and 4 bases at J, with 14 bases between the two ends. The CDR3 DNA is TGCAGCGCACCGACTACCCCATACAATGAGCAGTTCTTC. Protein sequence: CSAPTTPYNEQFF.

The rearrangement joins TRBV21-1 to TRBJ1-2; TRBD1, the table's D call, lacks a check against the DNA. TRBV21-1 is shown as a pseudogene. The CDR3 sequence is 12 residues long. The CDR3 coding sequence is TGTGCCAGCAGCAACGACAGGGGTGGCTACACCTTC. Amino acids: CASSNDRGGYTF.

The chain joins TRBV27 to TRBJ2-1; D may be TRBD1 (6 bases). This CDR3 has 11 residues. Germline V gene sequence: CDR1 MNHEY, CDR2 SMNVEV (reference sequence). Deletions cut 2 bases from V and 15 bases from J, with 11 bases between. This CDR3 reads CASSLGRGLFF. The CDR3 region has the DNA TGTGCCAGCAGTTTAGGCAGGGGTCTGTTCTTC.

The table lists this clone with a few counts. The genes are TRBV5-4 and TRBJ2-5; 11 bases are shared with TRBD2. V gave up 4 bases and J gave up 5 bases; unmatched junction bases: 7. Germline assignment: CDR1 SGHNT and CDR2 YYREEE (reference sequence). The CDR3 extends over 15 amino acids. The CDR3 DNA reads TGTGCCAGCAGCCCTACTAGCGGGAGTTGGGAGACCCAGTACTTC. Its protein product is CASSPTSGSWETQYF.